Listed below are T cell receptor beta chains from one sample, sequenced in a study of blood T cell repertoires in COVID-19. Libraries were prepared by immunoSEQ multiplex PCR; TCRdb keeps only in-frame clonotypes and omits some of them. In the table there are some 220,000 clones, 84% of which are singletons. Sequenced material: peripheral blood. These receptors originate from a man aged 45-60 years with acute or convalescent COVID-19. Both conserved end residues are part of each CDR3. The D gene is left open where the match is weak. Clone sizes are given selectively: once, few, many, or a class where the clone is expanded.

d_call,v_call,clone_size,j_call,cdr3_nt,cdr3_aa
TRBD1,TRBV28,NA,TRBJ2-7,TGTGCCAGCAGTCCCCCTCGTGGGACAGCGAGGTACGAGCAGTACTTC,CASSPPRGTARYEQYF
NA,TRBV18,NA,TRBJ2-1,TGTGCCAGCTCACTTGCCGAGGGTCAGCAGTTCTTC,CASSLAEGQQFF
NA,TRBV18,NA,TRBJ1-3,TGTGCCAGCTCACCGGCAGATATCTCTGGAAACACCATATATTTT,CASSPADISGNTIYF
TRBD1,TRBV10-1,NA,TRBJ2-7,TGCGCCAGCAACCGGGACAGGGGGCGCGAGCAGTACTTC,CASNRDRGREQYF
TRBD1,TRBV9,NA,TRBJ2-2,TGTGCCAGCAGCGGGACAGGGAACACCGGGGAGCTGTTTTTT,CASSGTGNTGELFF
NA,TRBV7-9,NA,TRBJ1-1,TGTGCCAGCAGCTTTTCAGGGGTCAACACTGAAGCTTTCTTT,CASSFSGVNTEAFF
TRBD2,TRBV27,NA,TRBJ2-1,TGTGCCAGCAGTTTCCGGACTAGCGGGAATGAGCAGTTCTTC,CASSFRTSGNEQFF
NA,TRBV6-5,NA,TRBJ2-3,TGTGCCAGCAGACAGCACGAAGCCACAGATACGCAGTATTTT,CASRQHEATDTQYF
TRBD1,TRBV27,NA,TRBJ1-1,TGTGCCAGCAGTTTAGGCAGGGGGCCTGAAGCTTTCTTT,CASSLGRGPEAFF
TRBD1,TRBV7-9,NA,TRBJ2-1,TGTGCCAGCAGCGTCTACAGGGGGCCTAAAGGAAATGAGCAGTTCTTC,CASSVYRGPKGNEQFF
TRBD1,TRBV11-2,few,TRBJ1-2,TGTGCCAGCAGCTTAACAGGGGAGATATCTGGCTACACCTTC,CASSLTGEISGYTF
TRBD1,TRBV24-1,few,TRBJ2-7,TGTGCCACCAGTGATCGACAGGGTAGCAACGAGCAGTACTTC,CATSDRQGSNEQYF
NA,TRBV7-6,NA,TRBJ1-4,TGTGCCAGCAGCTTAGGGAGCCGCGGTAATGAAAAACTGTTTTTT,CASSLGSRGNEKLFF
TRBD1,TRBV7-8,NA,TRBJ1-5,TGTGCCAGCAGCTTAGGGGGACAGGCATACAATCAGCCCCAGCATTTT,CASSLGGQAYNQPQHF
NA,TRBV11-3,NA,TRBJ1-3,TGTGCCAGCAGCTTAGATGGGCACACAGGGTCTGGAAACACCATATATTTT,CASSLDGHTGSGNTIYF
NA,TRBV6-1,once,TRBJ2-7,TGTGCCAGCAGTGAAAGGGGCAGCTCCGAGCAGTACTTC,CASSERGSSEQYF
TRBD2,TRBV9,NA,TRBJ2-7,TGTGCCAGCAGCGCCCTTAGCGGGGGAACCTACGAGCAGTACTTC,CASSALSGGTYEQYF
TRBD1,TRBV5-5,few,TRBJ1-2,TGTGCCAGCAGCGCAGGGGGCGTGCGAGTTGACTATGGCTACACCTTC,CASSAGGVRVDYGYTF
TRBD2,TRBV10-3,NA,TRBJ2-1,TGTGCCATCAGCTACTCTAGCGGGTCCTACAATGAGCAGTTCTTC,CAISYSSGSYNEQFF
NA,TRBV15,few,TRBJ1-1,TGTGCCACCAGCAGAGATCCAAGGGGGACTGAAGCTTTCTTT,CATSRDPRGTEAFF
NA,TRBV7-2,NA,TRBJ1-2,TGTGCCAGCAGTTACGACAGGTTGGGCTACACCTTC,CASSYDRLGYTF
TRBD2,TRBV7-3,NA,TRBJ2-1,TGTGCCAGCAGCTTAACGAGCGGGAGGGCCCCGAGCTCCTACAATGAGCAGTTCTTC,CASSLTSGRAPSSYNEQFF
TRBD1,TRBV5-1,few,TRBJ1-1,TGCGCCAGCAGCTTCTGGACAGGTTCCCGAGGCACTGAAGCTTTCTTT,CASSFWTGSRGTEAFF
NA,TRBV24-1,once,TRBJ2-7,TGTGCCACCAGTGAGGCCCCCGGACAGTCAAGCTCCTACGAGCAGTACTTC,CATSEAPGQSSSYEQYF
NA,TRBV28,NA,TRBJ1-6,TGTGCCAGCAGTTTGTGGCGGAGAAATTCACCCCTCCACTTT,CASSLWRRNSPLHF
NA,TRBV27,NA,TRBJ1-1,TGTGCCAGCAGCCTACAGGAGAACACTGAAGCTTTCTTT,CASSLQENTEAFF
NA,TRBV6-5,NA,TRBJ1-5,TGTGCCAGCAGTTACGAGGGGGATAGCAATCAGCCCCAGCATTTT,CASSYEGDSNQPQHF
NA,TRBV7-2,NA,TRBJ1-5,TGTGCCAGCAGCTTACTAAGAAATAGCAATCAGCCCCAGCATTTT,CASSLLRNSNQPQHF
TRBD2,TRBV2,NA,TRBJ2-1,TGTGCCAGCAAGTCTAGCGGGTACAATGAGCAGTTCTTC,CASKSSGYNEQFF
TRBD2,TRBV12-5,NA,TRBJ2-1,TGTGCTAGTGGTTTGGACGGGAGGGCCCTCGGTGAGCAGTTCTTC,CASGLDGRALGEQFF
NA,TRBV19,few,TRBJ1-1,TGTGCCAGTAGTATTGGCAGGGCAAACACTGAAGCTTTCTTT,CASSIGRANTEAFF
TRBD1,TRBV5-6,NA,TRBJ1-5,TGTGCCAGCAGGCTTTGGACAGGACAGGGCGGTCAGCCCCAGCATTTT,CASRLWTGQGGQPQHF
NA,TRBV7-2,NA,TRBJ2-3,TGTGCCAGCAGCTTAGCCCACTATAGATCTAGCACAGATACGCAGTATTTT,CASSLAHYRSSTDTQYF
NA,TRBV10-3,NA,TRBJ2-7,TGTGCCATCAGCCAGGGAATCAATGACGAGCAGTACTTC,CAISQGINDEQYF
TRBD1,TRBV5-1,NA,TRBJ2-7,TGCGCCAGCAGCTCGCCCATGGCGGGACAGGGCTACGAGCAGTACTTC,CASSSPMAGQGYEQYF
NA,TRBV2,NA,TRBJ2-7,TGTGCCAGCAGTGAAAATTCGGATATAGCTTACGAGCAGTACTTC,CASSENSDIAYEQYF
NA,TRBV2,NA,TRBJ2-2,TGTGCCAGCAGTCTAAGTACTAGAAACGGGGAGCTGTTTTTT,CASSLSTRNGELFF